This TCR beta chain was profiled in a study of blood T cell repertoires in COVID-19. Study summary: Acute and convalescent COVID-19 samples came from the United States, Italy and Spain. PBMCs, B-cell-depleted T cells, or T cells provided the cDNA or gDNA that made up the material.

Sequencing was performed with immunoSEQ multiplex PCR; in TCRdb, only in-frame clones are kept and a portion is missing. The sample holds tens of thousands of clones; approximately 87% are singletons and the top ten take 15% to 20%. Germline assignment: CDR1 LNHDA and CDR2 SQIVND (reference sequence). The ends were cut back, 7 bases at V and 1 base at J, with 10 bases in the middle. The length of the CDR3 is 13 residues. The receptor was isolated from a woman aged 80 or over with acute or convalescent COVID-19. The rearrangement uses TRBV19 and TRBJ1-1, with TRBD1 as a possible D gene (6 bases). The sample was peripheral blood. The CDR3 is CASTGHQNTEAFF. CDR3 coding DNA: TGTGCCAGTACGGGACACCAGAACACTGAAGCTTTCTTT. The entire variable domain, with the rest obtained from reference TRBV19 and TRBJ1-1, is as follows: DGGITQSPKYLFRKEGQNVTLSCEQNLNHDAMYWYRQDPGQGLRLIYYSQIVNDFQKGDIAEGYSVSREKKESFPLTVTSAQKNPTAFYLCASTGHQNTEAFFGQGTRLTVV.